This T cell receptor (beta chain) was documented in a study of cytomegalovirus exposure and HLA in healthy donors. Overall study results and limits: Cytomegalovirus-associated status was assigned to about 150 TCR beta chains. Compared with the approximately 700-donor mean, an Asian-associated ancestry cluster reportedly had fewer N-insertions, according to a later analysis. The authors later linked a missense DCLRE1C variant to TCR beta V- and J-gene trimming.

In its sample, this clone was seen once. Its antigen remains unknown. The PCR used 60 Vbeta and 13 Jbeta primers. Measured with immunoSEQ multiplex PCR; TCRdb has only the in-frame clones, and not every one. This sample yields about 130,000 clones, of which about 83% are seen a single time; over 0.95% belongs to the top ten. This receptor was identified in a girl aged 2-15 years in good health and CMV-seronegative. The sample comprised PBMCs.

The CDR3 bases are TGTGCCAGCAGCGTAAATGTAGCGGGCAGGGGTACGCAGTATTTT. Its translation: CASSVNVAGRGTQYF. The chain recombines TRBV9 with TRBJ2-3; tentative D call: TRBD2 (7 bases). Germline CDR1 and CDR2: SGDLS and YYNGEE. CDR3 length equals 15 residues. V lost 1 base and J lost 8, with 17 bases in between.